The TCR beta chain under discussion was sequenced for a study of vaccination and CD4 T cells after COVID-19. The sample holds a few counts of this clonotype. This clone may be a read error of a much larger clone one base away. The final CDR3 position lacks the conserved phenylalanine or tryptophan, pointing to a likely read error. Stated time point: late sampling 161 to 241 days after vaccination in three convalescent patients. CDR3 size: 15 residues. Germline CDR1 MRHNA, CDR2 SNTAGT. Trimming took 0 bases from V and 8 from J; bases not matched to a gene: 6. In TCRdb, the PCR reads were re-called with MiXCR into one record per CDR3 protein. There are 28,000 or so distinct CDR3 sequences in the sample; roughly 50% occur only once, and 5.5% to 7.5% lies in the top ten.

The chain employs TRBV6-4 and TRBJ2-1; 8 bases align to TRBD2. This TCR derives from a human donor who had recovered from COVID-19. The material was CD4+ T cells from blood, obtained about 7 months after SARS-CoV-2 vaccination. The CDR3 here is CASSDSAGGMDEQFL. CDR3 DNA sequence: TGTGCCAGCAGTGACTCGGCGGGAGGTATGGATGAGCAGTTCCTC.